This TCR beta chain derives from a study of blood T cell repertoires in COVID-19. About the research overall: The analysed material was cDNA or gDNA that came from T cells, B-cell-depleted T cells, or PBMCs.

Germline V gene data show CDR1 as LNHDA and CDR2 as SQIVND (reference sequence). The V end was cut by 7 bases, the J end by 4 bases, with 25 bases between. The CDR3 has 17 amino acids. How the authors handled the data: Estimated nucleated cell counts came from reference gene primer amplification. Repertoires were generated with immunoSEQ multiplex PCR, while TCRdb's copy carries only in-frame clones and drops some. V, J and clone size reflect that table, while D and trimming were determined from the DNA. The table lists 30,000 to 45,000 clones, around nine tenths of them singletons. This chain joins TRBV19 and TRBJ1-2; perhaps TRBD1 as D (6 bases). The TCR originated in a man in his sixties or seventies with active COVID-19. Sequencing was performed on peripheral blood. The chain's CDR3 is CASTPNGPGQGTYGYTF. As DNA, the CDR3 is TGTGCCAGTACTCCGAATGGCCCGGGACAAGGAACCTATGGCTACACCTTC. The full variable domain, in which reference TRBV19 and TRBJ1-2 provide the parts outside the CDR3, is DGGITQSPKYLFRKEGQNVTLSCEQNLNHDAMYWYRQDPGQGLRLIYYSQIVNDFQKGDIAEGYSVSREKKESFPLTVTSAQKNPTAFYLCASTPNGPGQGTYGYTFGSGTRLTVV.